The sample holds many counts of the clone carrying this TCR beta chain. The target antigen is unknown. This specimen belongs to a study of CD8 T cells in ankylosing spondylitis. Study results and limitations: A TCR beta motif of under 10 highly homologous variants appeared characteristic of ankylosing spondylitis blood.

The germline gives CDR1 SQVTM, CDR2 ANQGSEA. Trimming cost V 6 bases and J 7 bases, with 13 bases left between them. The CDR3 runs 11 residues. TCRdb reprocessed the 5' RACE reads via MiXCR and lists one record per CDR3 protein. This sample yields approximately 140,000 distinct CDR3 sequences, of which 9.3% are seen a single time; more than 3% belongs to the top ten. The clonotype was recovered from a male donor with ankylosing spondylitis or in good health (not recorded which). What was sequenced was blood, either unsorted or a sorted T cell fraction (not recorded which). The chain carries TRBV29-1 and TRBJ2-7; D is ambiguous. CDR3 nucleotides: TGCAGCGTGGGGTTACTGACAGAGCAGTACTTC. This translates into CSVGLLTEQYF.